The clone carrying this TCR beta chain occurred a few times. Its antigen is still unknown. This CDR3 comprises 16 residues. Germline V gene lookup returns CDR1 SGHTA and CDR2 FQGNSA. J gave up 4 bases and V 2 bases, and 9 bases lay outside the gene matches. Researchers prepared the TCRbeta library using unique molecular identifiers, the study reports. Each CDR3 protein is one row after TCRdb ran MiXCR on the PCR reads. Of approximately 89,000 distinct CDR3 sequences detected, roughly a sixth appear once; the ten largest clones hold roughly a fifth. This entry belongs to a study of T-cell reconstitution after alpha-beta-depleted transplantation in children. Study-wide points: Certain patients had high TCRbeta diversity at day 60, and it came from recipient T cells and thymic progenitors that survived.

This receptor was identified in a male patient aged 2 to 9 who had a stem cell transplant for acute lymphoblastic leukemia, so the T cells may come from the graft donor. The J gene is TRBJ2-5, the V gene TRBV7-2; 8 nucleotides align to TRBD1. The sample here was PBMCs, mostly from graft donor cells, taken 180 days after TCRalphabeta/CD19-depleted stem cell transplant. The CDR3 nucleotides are TGTGCCAGCAGCTTAATTGGGCAGGGGGCGGGAGAGACCCAGTACTTC. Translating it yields CASSLIGQGAGETQYF.